This TCR beta chain was identified in a study of OX40 agonist ivuxolimab in advanced cancers. Regarding the study as a whole: CD8+ T cells (on average) carried more expanded clones than CD4+ T cells. Partial responders treated at 0.1-3.0 mg/kg exhibited clonal expansion among the lowest measured. There was clonal expansion of CD4+ and CD8+ blood T cells by week 6 at 0.1 to 3.0 mg/kg.

This table comes from immunoSEQ multiplex PCR, and its TCRdb copy is limited to in-frame clones, with some not included. The sample has 39,000 or so clones, roughly 90% seen once. A note on this clone: The antigen is unknown.

The junction had 5 bases not matched to a gene; V was cut back by 5 bases and J by 3 bases. The length of the CDR3 is 15 residues. From germline, CDR1 is MNHEY and CDR2 SVGAGI. This chain uses TRBV6-5 with TRBJ2-2; TRBD1 aligns across 8 bases. The clonotype comes from an adult with an advanced solid tumor such as melanoma, head and neck, liver or kidney cancer. This specimen was CD4+ or CD8+ T cells sorted from blood, taken in a trial of the OX40 agonist ivuxolimab. CDR3 nucleotide sequence: TGTGCCAGCAGTAAACAGGGGGTAGACACCGGGGAGCTGTTTTTT. Its translation is CASSKQGVDTGELFF.